A single sample gave rise to the 20 T cell receptor beta chains below, sequenced in a study of blood T cells in healthy people across ages. The authors ran a second PCR of roughly 6 to 12 cycles using a sample-barcoded 5' primer and a J-beta primer mix. TCRdb re-analysed the 5' RACE reads in MiXCR, keeping a single row per CDR3 protein. The repertoire has roughly 560,000 distinct CDR3 sequences, nearly 25% of them found once; the top ten carry 8.5% to 9.5%. The sample was also reused in another study, on T cells of mothers and their children.

The specimen sequenced was blood. The receptors shown here come from a boy between 5 and 17 years old in good health.

There are a few counts of this clonotype. The chain combines TRBV12-3 or TRBV12-4 with TRBJ2-3; the D gene is possibly TRBD2 (5 bases). There are 15 residues in the CDR3. The ends were cut back, 6 bases at V and 1 base at J, with 14 bases in the middle. The CDR3: CASSPSSSRTDTQYF. The CDR3 DNA follows: TGTGCCAGCAGCCCTTCTAGCAGCCGCACAGATACGCAGTATTTT.

The rearrangement uses TRBV12-3 or TRBV12-4 and TRBJ1-2; 7 positions match TRBD1. The CDR3 length is 15 residues. V trimming: 4 bases; J trimming: 7 bases; junction bases outside the gene matches: 12. The CDR3 bases are TGTGCCAGCAGTTACACCCCGGACAGGATATCTGGCTACACCTTC. Protein sequence: CASSYTPDRISGYTF.

The chain joins TRBV5-1 to TRBJ2-5; D is unresolved. Germline-derived CDR1 and CDR2 are SGHRS and YFSETQ. CDR3 length equals 11 residues. Trimming pared 0 bases from V and 6 bases from J, leaving 3 bases between. The DNA for the CDR3 is TGCGCCAGCAGCTTGGTGCAGACCCAGTACTTC. It specifies CASSLVQTQYF.

This chain uses TRBV4-3 with TRBJ1-1; a weak D match, TRBD1 (5 bases). There are 15 residues in the CDR3. CDR1 and CDR2 from the germline V gene are LGHNA and YSLEER. Between the trimmed V and J ends, which lost 3 bases and 1 base, there was a span of 12 bases. The CDR3 is CASSHGPQGNTEAFF. CDR3 DNA sequence: TGCGCCAGCAGCCACGGTCCCCAGGGGAACACTGAAGCTTTCTTT.

The sample holds a few counts of this clonotype. The chain combines TRBV5-1 with TRBJ1-2, with 12 positions matching TRBD1. With V trimmed by 4 bases and J by 8 bases, 12 bases remained unmatched. The germline V gene encodes CDR1 SGHRS and CDR2 YFSETQ. The CDR3 has 16 amino acids. The CDR3 sequence: CASSGGGQGALSGYTF. The CDR3 coding sequence is TGCGCCAGCAGCGGGGGGGGACAGGGGGCGCTTTCCGGCTACACCTTC.

The genes are TRBV7-2 and TRBJ2-3, with 8 bases fitting TRBD1. V shed 5 bases, J shed 8 bases, and the junction held 9 bases outside the gene matches. This CDR3 has 14 amino acids. Germline CDR1 is SGHTA and CDR2 is FQGNSA. The CDR3 here is CASSPGQGRTTQYF. The CDR3 region has the DNA TGTGCCAGCAGCCCCGGACAGGGACGGACTACGCAGTATTTT.

Many counts were recorded for this clonotype. The rearrangement joins TRBV7-9 to TRBJ2-5; 8 bases line up with TRBD1. Germline-derived CDR1 and CDR2 are SEHNR and FQNEAQ (reference sequence). After removal of 4 bases from V and 5 bases from J, the junction contained 6 bases not matched to a gene. The CDR3 runs to 14 residues. The CDR3 nucleotides are TGTGCCAGCAGCTCCGGGACAGGAGAGGAGACCCAGTACTTC. Amino acid sequence: CASSSGTGEETQYF.

J is TRBJ2-3 and V is TRBV7-3; 10 bases fit TRBD2. The germline V gene encodes CDR1 SGHTA and CDR2 FQGTGA. This CDR3 contains 15 residues. Trimming cost V 4 bases and J 5 bases; bases outside gene matches: 6. This chain's CDR3 is CASSSQAGGGDTQYF. CDR3 in DNA: TGTGCCAGCAGCTCGCAAGCGGGGGGGGGAGATACGCAGTATTTT. Using reference TRBV7-3 and TRBJ2-3 for the parts outside the CDR3, the full variable domain is GAGVSQTPSNKVTEKGKYVELRCDPISGHTALYWYRQSLGQGPEFLIYFQGTGAADDSGLPNDRFFAVRPEGSVSTLKIQRTERGDSAVYLCASSSQAGGGDTQYFGPGTRLTVL.

There are many counts of this clonotype. The chain carries TRBV7-2 and TRBJ2-3; 10 bases align to TRBD2. CDR3 length: 13 amino acids. The V gene's germline CDR1 is SGHTA and CDR2 FQGNSA. V was pared by 5 bases and J by 9 bases, with 5 bases of the junction left unmatched. CDR3 region: CASSPSGRDTQYF. DNA of the CDR3: TGTGCCAGCAGCCCAAGCGGGAGGGACACGCAGTATTTT.

This chain joins TRBV7-2 and TRBJ1-3; D uncertain. CDR3 length: 16 residues. Trimming shortened V by 5 bases and J by 0 bases, and 14 bases separated the two germline ends. Per the germline V gene, CDR1 is SGHTA and CDR2 is FQGNSA. CDR3 bases: TGTGCCAGCAGCCCAAGCTCAGCGTCCTCTGGAAACACCATATATTTT. This translates into CASSPSSASSGNTIYF.

The V and J genes are TRBV7-2 and TRBJ1-6; no clear D. The length of the CDR3 is 12 residues. Germline CDR1 and CDR2: SGHTA and FQGNSA. Trimming took 3 bases from V and 8 from J, leaving 5 bases between them. CDR3 region: CASSFGDSPLHF. The CDR3 region has the DNA TGTGCCAGCAGCTTCGGAGATTCACCCCTCCACTTT.

This clonotype was observed a handful of times. The chain carries TRBV7-3 and TRBJ2-1; D possibly matches TRBD1 or TRBD2 (5 bases each). CDR3 length equals 15 residues. V was trimmed by 3 bases and J by 4 bases, leaving 13 bases between them. CDR1 SGHTA and CDR2 FQGTGA come from the germline V gene. The CDR3 loop is CASSFGASRYNEQFF. The CDR3 coding sequence is TGTGCCAGCAGCTTTGGGGCTAGCCGTTACAATGAGCAGTTCTTC.

In this sample, this clonotype turned up many times. Germline and junction disagree at one end, which may indicate a read error. V usage is TRBV7-7 and J usage is TRBJ2-7; TRBD1 agrees at 8 bases. Germline V gene sequence: CDR1 SSHAT, CDR2 FNYEAQ (reference sequence). CDR3 length: 14 residues. The CDR3 coding sequence is TGTGCTAGCAGCCGGGACAGGAGCTCCTACGAGCAGTACTTC. Translating gives CASSRDRSSYEQYF.

V usage is TRBV3-1 and J usage is TRBJ2-3; D assignment may be TRBD1 or TRBD2 (5 bases each). This CDR3 is built from 16 residues. V lost 0 bases, J lost 4 bases, and 14 bases lay in between. Per germline, CDR1 LGHDT and CDR2 YNNKEL (reference sequence). The CDR3 sequence is CASSQDGAGPADTQYF. The CDR3 DNA is TGTGCCAGCAGCCAAGATGGGGCGGGTCCAGCAGATACGCAGTATTTT.

This clonotype was observed a few times. The J gene is TRBJ1-4, the V gene TRBV9, with 10 bases lining up with TRBD1. CDR1 is SGDLS and CDR2 is YYNGEE in the germline V gene. The CDR3 sequence is 15 residues long. V gave up 0 bases and J gave up 6 bases; unmatched junction bases: 2. The CDR3 coding sequence is TGTGCCAGCAGCGTAGTGGGGACAGGGGATGAAAAACTGTTTTTT. Its translation: CASSVVGTGDEKLFF.

The table lists this clonotype with a few counts. V and J are TRBV28 and TRBJ2-5; D remains ambiguous. The J call may be wrong; the DNA end is better matched by TRBJ2-1. Germline CDR1 MDHEN, CDR2 SYDVKM. The CDR3 runs to 11 residues. This chain's CDR3 is CASRQNNEQFF. In DNA, the CDR3 is TGTGCCAGCAGACAGAACAATGAGCAGTTCTTC.

Ten or more counts support this clonotype. This chain links TRBV29-1 with TRBJ2-5, with TRBD1 matching over 11 bases. The DNA matches TRBJ2-7 better at its end, which makes the J call doubtful. Germline V gene data show CDR1 as SQVTM and CDR2 as ANQGSEA. This CDR3 region has 14 residues. The CDR3 DNA is TGCAGCGTTGACTCTGGACAGGGGGCGGGCGAGCAGTACTTC. It codes for CSVDSGQGAGEQYF.

The rearrangement joins TRBV6-2 or TRBV6-3 to TRBJ1-1; D is unclear. V was trimmed by 0 bases and J by 1 base, leaving 9 bases between them. The CDR3 consists of 15 residues. Germline assignment: CDR1 MNHEY and CDR2 SVGEGT. CDR3 loop: CASSYSSEPNTEAFF. CDR3 DNA: TGTGCCAGCAGTTACTCGAGTGAACCGAACACTGAAGCTTTCTTT.

This clonotype came up many times. The chain joins TRBV10-3 to TRBJ2-7; TRBD1 matches at 7 bases. J lost 2 bases, V lost 6 bases, and 4 bases had no gene match. The CDR3 has 13 residues. CDR1 is ENHRY, CDR2 SYGVKD, per germline. CDR3 amino acids: CAIRETGTYEQYF. In nucleotides, the CDR3 is TGTGCCATCAGGGAGACAGGGACCTACGAGCAGTACTTC.

This clonotype appeared once. The chain recombines TRBV7-8 with TRBJ2-7, with 7 bases that match TRBD1. After removal of 5 bases from V and 1 base from J, the junction contained 5 bases not matched to a gene. There are 14 residues in the CDR3. In germline, CDR1 is SGHVS, CDR2 FQNEAQ. The DNA for the CDR3 is TGTGCCAGCAGCCAAGGACAGGAATCCTACGAGCAGTACTTC. Translating gives CASSQGQESYEQYF.